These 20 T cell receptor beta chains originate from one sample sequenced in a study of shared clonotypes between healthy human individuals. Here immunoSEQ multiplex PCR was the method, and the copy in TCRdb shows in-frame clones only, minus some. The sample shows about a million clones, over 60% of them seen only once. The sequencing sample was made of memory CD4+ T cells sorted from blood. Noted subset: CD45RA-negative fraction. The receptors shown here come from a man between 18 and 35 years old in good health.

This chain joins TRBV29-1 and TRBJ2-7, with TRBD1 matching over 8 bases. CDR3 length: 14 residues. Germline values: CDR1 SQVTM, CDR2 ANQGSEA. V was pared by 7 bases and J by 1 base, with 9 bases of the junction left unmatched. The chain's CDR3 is CSAADRAGSYEQYF. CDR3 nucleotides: TGCAGCGCTGCGGACAGGGCTGGGTCCTACGAGCAGTACTTC.

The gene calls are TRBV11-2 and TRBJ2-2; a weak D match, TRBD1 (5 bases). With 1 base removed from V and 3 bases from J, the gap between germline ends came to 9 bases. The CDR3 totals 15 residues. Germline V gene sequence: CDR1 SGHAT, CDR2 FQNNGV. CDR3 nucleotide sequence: TGTGCCAGCAGCTTAGGGACATTGGACACCGGGGAGCTGTTTTTT. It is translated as CASSLGTLDTGELFF.

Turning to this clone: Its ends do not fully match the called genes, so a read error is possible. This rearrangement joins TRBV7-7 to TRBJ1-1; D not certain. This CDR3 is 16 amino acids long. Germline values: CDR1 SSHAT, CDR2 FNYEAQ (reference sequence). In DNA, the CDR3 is TGTGCTAGCAGACCGTTTACGGGAGCGGGTGACACTGAAGCTTTCTTT. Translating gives CASRPFTGAGDTEAFF.

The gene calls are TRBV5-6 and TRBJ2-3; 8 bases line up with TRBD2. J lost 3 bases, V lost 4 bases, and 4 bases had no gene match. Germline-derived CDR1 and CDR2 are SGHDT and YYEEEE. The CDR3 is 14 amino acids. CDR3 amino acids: CASSPGLVTDTQYF. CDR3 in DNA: TGTGCCAGCAGCCCGGGACTAGTGACAGATACGCAGTATTTT.

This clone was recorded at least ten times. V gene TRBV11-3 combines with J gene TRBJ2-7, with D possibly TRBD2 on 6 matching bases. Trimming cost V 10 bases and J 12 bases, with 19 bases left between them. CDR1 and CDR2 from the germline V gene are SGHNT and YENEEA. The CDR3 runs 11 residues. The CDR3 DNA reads TGTGCCACCCCCAAGAGGAGGGATCCGTACTTC. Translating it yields CATPKRRDPYF.

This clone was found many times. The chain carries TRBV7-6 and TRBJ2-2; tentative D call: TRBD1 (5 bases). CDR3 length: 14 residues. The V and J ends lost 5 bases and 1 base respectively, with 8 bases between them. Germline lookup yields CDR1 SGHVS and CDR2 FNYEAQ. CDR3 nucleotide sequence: TGTGCCAGCAGCCTAGGACAGAACACCGGGGAGCTGTTTTTT. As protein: CASSLGQNTGELFF.

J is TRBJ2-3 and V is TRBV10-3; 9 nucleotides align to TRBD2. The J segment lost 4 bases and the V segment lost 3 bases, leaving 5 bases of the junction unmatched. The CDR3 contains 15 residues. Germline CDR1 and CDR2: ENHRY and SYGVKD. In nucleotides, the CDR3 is TGTGCCATCAGTGAACCAGCGGGGGGTTCAGATACGCAGTATTTT. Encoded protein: CAISEPAGGSDTQYF.

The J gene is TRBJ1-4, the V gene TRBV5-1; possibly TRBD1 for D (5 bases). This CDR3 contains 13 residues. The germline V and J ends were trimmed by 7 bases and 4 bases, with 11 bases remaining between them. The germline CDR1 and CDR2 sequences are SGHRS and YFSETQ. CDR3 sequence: CASRGPSNEKLFF. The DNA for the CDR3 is TGCGCCAGCCGGGGACCGAGTAATGAAAAACTGTTTTTT. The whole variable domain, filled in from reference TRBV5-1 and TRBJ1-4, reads KAGVTQTPRYLIKTRGQQVTLSCSPISGHRSVSWYQQTPGQGLQFLFEYFSETQRNKGNFPGRFSGRQFSNSRSEMNVSTLELGDSALYLCASRGPSNEKLFFGSGTQLSVL.

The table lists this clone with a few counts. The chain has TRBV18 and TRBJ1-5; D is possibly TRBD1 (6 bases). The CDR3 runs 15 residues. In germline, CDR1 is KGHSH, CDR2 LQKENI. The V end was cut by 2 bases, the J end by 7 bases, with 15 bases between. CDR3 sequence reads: CASSPTGTQSQPQHF. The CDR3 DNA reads TGTGCCAGCTCACCAACCGGGACACAATCCCAGCCCCAGCATTTT.

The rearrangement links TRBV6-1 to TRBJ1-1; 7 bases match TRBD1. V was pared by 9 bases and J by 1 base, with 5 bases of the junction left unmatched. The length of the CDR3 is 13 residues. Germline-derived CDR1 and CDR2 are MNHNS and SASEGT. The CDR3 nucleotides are TGTGCCAGTTACCGGGACAGGAACACTGAAGCTTTCTTT. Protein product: CASYRDRNTEAFF.

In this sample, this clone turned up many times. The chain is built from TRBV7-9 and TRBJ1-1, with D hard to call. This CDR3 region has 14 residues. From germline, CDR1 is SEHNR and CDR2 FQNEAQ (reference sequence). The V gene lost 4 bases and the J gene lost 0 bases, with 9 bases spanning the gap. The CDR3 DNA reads TGTGCCAGCAGCTCTTCAGCCATGAACACTGAAGCTTTCTTT. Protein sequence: CASSSSAMNTEAFF.

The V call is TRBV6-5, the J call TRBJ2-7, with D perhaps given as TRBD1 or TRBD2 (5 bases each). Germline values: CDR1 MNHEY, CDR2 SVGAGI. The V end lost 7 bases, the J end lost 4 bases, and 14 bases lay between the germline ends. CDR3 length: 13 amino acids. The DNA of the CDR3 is TGTGCCAGCACTGGTGGGGGTCCGTACGAGCAGTACTTC. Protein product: CASTGGGPYEQYF.

The CDR3 is CASSETPGQAYLLRGYTF. The CDR3 coding sequence is TGTGCCAGCAGTGAAACCCCGGGACAGGCCTATTTACTTCGTGGCTACACCTTC. J is TRBJ1-2 and V is TRBV6-1; 8 bases are a match to TRBD1. The length of the CDR3 is 18 residues. Germline V gene lookup returns CDR1 MNHNS and CDR2 SASEGT. With 2 bases clipped from V and 7 bases from J, the junction kept 18 bases outside the gene matches.

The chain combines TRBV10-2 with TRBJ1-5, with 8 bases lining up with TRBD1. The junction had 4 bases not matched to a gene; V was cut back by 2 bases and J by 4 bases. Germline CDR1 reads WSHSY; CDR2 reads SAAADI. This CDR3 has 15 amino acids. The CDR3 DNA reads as TGCGCCAGCAGTGAGGACAGGGGAGGAAATCAGCCCCAGCATTTT. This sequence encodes CASSEDRGGNQPQHF.

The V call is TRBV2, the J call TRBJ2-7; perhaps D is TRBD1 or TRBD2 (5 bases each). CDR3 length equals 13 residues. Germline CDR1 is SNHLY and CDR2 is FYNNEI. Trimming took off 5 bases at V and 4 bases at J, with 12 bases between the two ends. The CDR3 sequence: CASSLLEGYEQYF. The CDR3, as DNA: TGTGCCAGCAGTCTCCTAGAGGGGTACGAGCAGTACTTC.

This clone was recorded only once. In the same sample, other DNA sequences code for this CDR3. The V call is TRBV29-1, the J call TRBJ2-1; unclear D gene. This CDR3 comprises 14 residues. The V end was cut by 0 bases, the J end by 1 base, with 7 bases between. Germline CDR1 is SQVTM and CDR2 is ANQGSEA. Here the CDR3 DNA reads TGCAGCGTTGAAGATCCAGCATCCTACAATGAGCAGTTCTTC. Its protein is CSVEDPASYNEQFF.

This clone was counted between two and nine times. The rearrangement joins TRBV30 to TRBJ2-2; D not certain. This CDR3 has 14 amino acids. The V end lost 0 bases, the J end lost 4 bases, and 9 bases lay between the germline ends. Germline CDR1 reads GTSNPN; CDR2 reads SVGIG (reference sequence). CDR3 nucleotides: TGTGCCTGGAGTGTTCTAGTTCGCACCGGGGAGCTGTTTTTT. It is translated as CAWSVLVRTGELFF.

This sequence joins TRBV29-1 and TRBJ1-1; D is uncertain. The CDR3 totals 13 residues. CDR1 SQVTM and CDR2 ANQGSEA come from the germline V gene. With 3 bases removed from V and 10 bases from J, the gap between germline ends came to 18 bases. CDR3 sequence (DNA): TGCAGCGTTGATCGTGGAAGGGAGGGAAGAGCTTTCTTT. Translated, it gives CSVDRGREGRAFF.

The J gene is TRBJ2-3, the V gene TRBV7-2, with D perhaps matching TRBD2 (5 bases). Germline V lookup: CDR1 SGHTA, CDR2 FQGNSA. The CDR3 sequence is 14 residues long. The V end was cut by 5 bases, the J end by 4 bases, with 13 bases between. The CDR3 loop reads CASSHPPGSDTQYF. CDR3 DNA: TGTGCCAGCAGCCACCCCCCGGGGTCAGATACGCAGTATTTT.

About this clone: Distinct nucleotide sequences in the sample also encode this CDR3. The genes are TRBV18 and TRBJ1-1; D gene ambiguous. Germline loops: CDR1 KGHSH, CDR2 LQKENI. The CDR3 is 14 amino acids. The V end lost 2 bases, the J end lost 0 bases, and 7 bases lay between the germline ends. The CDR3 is CASSPEVMNTEAFF. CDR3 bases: TGTGCCAGCTCACCAGAAGTCATGAACACTGAAGCTTTCTTT.